This TCR beta chain came from a study of chemoradiotherapy in HPV16-positive cancers. Produced via immunoSEQ multiplex PCR; TCRdb's table is partial and in-frame only. The profile covers some 8,100 clones, with approximately 70% appearing a single time and about 20% taken by the ten largest. The CDR3 extends over 14 amino acids. V dropped 5 bases and J dropped 5 bases, with 14 bases sitting between them. Germline V gene lookup returns CDR1 SGHNT and CDR2 YENEEA. Collection took place from a patient who underwent chemoradiotherapy. The J gene is TRBJ2-3, the V gene TRBV11-3, with TRBD1 as a possible D gene (6 bases). The source is a human donor with HPV-associated anogenital cancer. The CDR3 DNA sequence: TGTGCCAGCAGCCCTTCAGGGGCAGAAGATACGCAGTATTTT. Translation gives CASSPSGAEDTQYF.